This T cell receptor beta chain was documented in a study of blood T cells in healthy people across ages. Germline assignment: CDR1 MNHNY and CDR2 SVGAGI (reference sequence). The CDR3 loop spans 12 amino acids. Trimming removed 8 bases at V and 2 bases at J, with 8 bases between. It was with a sample-barcoded 5' primer and a J-beta primer mix that a second PCR of roughly 7 to 12 cycles was run. MiXCR, run by TCRdb on the 5' RACE reads, gives a single entry per CDR3 protein. The table includes fewer than 650,000 distinct CDR3 sequences, about a quarter detected once. These data were also reused for a study on T cells of mothers and their children.

Sequenced input: blood. The source is a boy aged 2 to 10 in good health. This chain links TRBV6-6 with TRBJ2-3; D possibly corresponds to TRBD1 (5 bases). CDR3 sequence: CASPDTTDTQYF. In nucleotides, the CDR3 is TGTGCCAGCCCGGACACCACAGATACGCAGTATTTT.